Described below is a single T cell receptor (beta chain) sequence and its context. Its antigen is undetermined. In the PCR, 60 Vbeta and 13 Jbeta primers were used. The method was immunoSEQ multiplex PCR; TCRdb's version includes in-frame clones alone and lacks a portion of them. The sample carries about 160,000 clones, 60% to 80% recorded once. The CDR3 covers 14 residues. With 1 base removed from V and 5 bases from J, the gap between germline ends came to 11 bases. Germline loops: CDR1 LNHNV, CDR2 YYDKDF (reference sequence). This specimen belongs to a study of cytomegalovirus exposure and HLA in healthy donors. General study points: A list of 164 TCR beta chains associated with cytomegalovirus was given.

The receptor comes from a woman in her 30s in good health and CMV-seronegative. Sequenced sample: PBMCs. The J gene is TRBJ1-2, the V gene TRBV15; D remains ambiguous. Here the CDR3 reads CATSRGGGGYGYTF. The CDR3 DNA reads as TGTGCCACCAGCAGAGGAGGAGGAGGGTATGGCTACACCTTC.